A single sample gave rise to the 10 T cell receptor beta chains below, sequenced in a study of blood T cell repertoires in COVID-19. TCRdb keeps only in-frame clones here, not all; method: immunoSEQ multiplex PCR. The sample lists about 400,000 clones, nearly 90% occurring once. The sequencing sample was made of PBMCs or T cells enriched from blood (not recorded which). Receptor source: a woman between 18 and 29 years old with acute COVID-19.

The CDR3, as DNA: TGTGCCAGCACCCCGGGACTAGCGGAGGGGGAGACCCAGTACTTC. Translated, it gives CASTPGLAEGETQYF. The V gene is TRBV5-8, the J gene TRBJ2-5; 11 bases align to TRBD2. V shed 6 bases and J 5 bases; nucleotides not matched to a gene: 9. The CDR3 has 15 residues. Per the germline V gene, CDR1 is SGHTS and CDR2 is YDEGEE. The whole variable domain, remainder taken from reference TRBV5-8 and TRBJ2-5, is EAGVTQSPTHLIKTRGQQATLRCSPISGHTSVYWYQQALGLGLQFLLWYDEGEERNRGNFPPRFSGRQFPNYSSELNVNALELEDSALYLCASTPGLAEGETQYFGPGTRLLVL.

CDR3 nucleotides: TGTGCCAGCAGCTTGGGGGGGCGGACTGAAGCTTTCTTT. Protein sequence: CASSLGGRTEAFF. The chain is built from TRBV11-2 and TRBJ1-1; a weak D match, TRBD1 (6 bases). This CDR3 region has 13 residues. V was trimmed by 3 bases and J by 5 bases, leaving 10 bases between them. Germline V gene data show CDR1 as SGHAT and CDR2 as FQNNGV.

The rearrangement joins TRBV27 to TRBJ2-5; TRBD2 is a possible D gene (5 bases). CDR1 MNHEY and CDR2 SMNVEV come from the germline V gene (reference sequence). Trimming took 2 bases from V and 4 from J, leaving 17 bases between them. CDR3 length: 16 residues. CDR3 nucleotides: TGTGCCAGCAGTTTACGAACGGGCCGAGGGCTAGAGACCCAGTACTTC. Its protein is CASSLRTGRGLETQYF.

The chain combines TRBV27 with TRBJ1-5; 9 nucleotides line up with TRBD1. The V gene end was trimmed by 6 bases and the J gene end by 6 bases; junction bases not matched to a gene: 9. Germline CDR1 reads MNHEY; CDR2 reads SMNVEV (reference sequence). The CDR3 contains 15 residues. The CDR3 bases are TGTGCCAGCAGCAAGGGACAGGGAGTCGGTCAGCCCCAGCATTTT. Its translation: CASSKGQGVGQPQHF.

The V and J genes are TRBV24-1 and TRBJ2-3, with D perhaps matching TRBD1 (5 bases). Germline V gene sequence: CDR1 KGHDR, CDR2 SFDVKD. The CDR3 length is 13 residues. Trimming cost V 10 bases and J 4 bases, with 14 bases left between them. CDR3 DNA sequence: TGTGCCACTCAAGGGGCAACCGCAGATACGCAGTATTTT. Residues: CATQGATADTQYF.

This rearrangement joins TRBV4-1 to TRBJ1-2; the D is unclear. Trimming left V 2 bases short and J 4 bases short, with 11 bases between. The germline V gene has CDR1 MGHRA and CDR2 YSYEKL. The CDR3 runs 14 residues. CDR3 loop: CASSQTTAPYGYTF. CDR3 in DNA: TGCGCCAGCAGCCAAACAACAGCCCCCTATGGCTACACCTTC.

The rearrangement uses TRBV10-3 and TRBJ2-5, with D possibly matching TRBD2 (5 bases). This CDR3 comprises 12 residues. Germline lookup yields CDR1 ENHRY and CDR2 SYGVKD. V lost 1 base, J lost 5 bases, and 5 bases lay in between. The CDR3 nucleotides read TGTGCCATCAGTGAGTGGGAGGAGACCCAGTACTTC. Translating it yields CAISEWEETQYF.

CDR3 region: CASSQVKDREETQYF. In DNA form, the CDR3 reads TGTGCCAGCAGCCAAGTTAAGGACAGGGAAGAGACCCAGTACTTC. The chain employs TRBV3-1 (or the pseudogene TRBV3-2) and TRBJ2-5, with TRBD1 matching over 8 bases. The CDR3 consists of 15 residues. In germline, CDR1 is LGHDT, CDR2 YNNKEL (reference sequence). V shed 1 base, J shed 3 bases, and the junction held 4 bases outside the gene matches.

The rearrangement links TRBV5-6 to TRBJ1-6; 8 bases map to TRBD1. Germline V gene data show CDR1 as SGHDT and CDR2 as YYEEEE. The CDR3 sequence is 13 residues long. The V and J ends lost 3 bases and 7 bases, in that order; junction bases with no gene match: 0. CDR3 sequence: CASSWTGNSPLHF. In DNA, the CDR3 is TGTGCCAGCAGCTGGACAGGGAATTCACCCCTCCACTTT.

The chain joins TRBV6-2 or TRBV6-3 to TRBJ1-5, with D possibly matching TRBD1 (6 bases). V lost 4 bases and J lost 7, with 20 bases in between. This CDR3 is 16 amino acids long. Germline V gene lookup returns CDR1 MNHEY and CDR2 SVGEGT. The CDR3: CASSSLRGPRDQPQHF. The CDR3 region has the DNA TGTGCCAGCAGTTCGTTGCGGGGGCCGCGGGACCAGCCCCAGCATTTT.